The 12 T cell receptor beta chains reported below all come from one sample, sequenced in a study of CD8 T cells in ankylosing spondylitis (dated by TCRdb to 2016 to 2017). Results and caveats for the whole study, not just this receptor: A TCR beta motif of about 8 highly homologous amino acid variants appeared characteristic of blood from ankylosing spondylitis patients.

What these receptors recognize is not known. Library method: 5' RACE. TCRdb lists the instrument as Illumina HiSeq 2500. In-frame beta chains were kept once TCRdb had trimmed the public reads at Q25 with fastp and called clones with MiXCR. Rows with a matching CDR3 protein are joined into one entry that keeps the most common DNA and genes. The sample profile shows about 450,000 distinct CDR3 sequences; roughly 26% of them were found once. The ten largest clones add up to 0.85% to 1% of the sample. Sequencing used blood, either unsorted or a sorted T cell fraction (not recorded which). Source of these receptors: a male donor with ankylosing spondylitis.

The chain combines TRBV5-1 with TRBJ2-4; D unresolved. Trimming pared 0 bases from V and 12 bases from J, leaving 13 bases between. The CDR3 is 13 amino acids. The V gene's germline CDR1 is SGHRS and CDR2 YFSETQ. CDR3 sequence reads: CASSLGAGERQYF. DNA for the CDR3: TGCGCCAGCAGCTTGGGGGCAGGAGAACGTCAGTACTTC.

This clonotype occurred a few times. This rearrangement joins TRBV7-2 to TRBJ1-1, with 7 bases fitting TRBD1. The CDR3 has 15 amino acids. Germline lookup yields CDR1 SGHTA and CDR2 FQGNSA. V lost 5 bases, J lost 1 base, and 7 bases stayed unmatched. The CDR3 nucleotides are TGTGCCAGCAGCGCCCGGACAGGCGGGAACACTGAAGCTTTCTTT. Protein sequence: CASSARTGGNTEAFF.

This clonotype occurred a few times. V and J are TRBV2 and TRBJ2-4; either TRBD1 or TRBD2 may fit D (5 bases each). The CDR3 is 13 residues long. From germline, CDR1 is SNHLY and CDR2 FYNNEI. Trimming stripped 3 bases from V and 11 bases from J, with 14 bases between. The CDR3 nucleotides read TGTGCCAGCAGTGAGAGGGGCCCAAAGGTTCAGTACTTC. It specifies CASSERGPKVQYF.

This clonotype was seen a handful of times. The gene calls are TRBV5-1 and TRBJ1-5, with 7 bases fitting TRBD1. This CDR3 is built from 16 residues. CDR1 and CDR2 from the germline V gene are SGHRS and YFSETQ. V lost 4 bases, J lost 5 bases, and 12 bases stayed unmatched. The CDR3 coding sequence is TGCGCCAGCAGCCCGGGACAGAGGGTGTCAGATCAGCCCCAGCATTTT. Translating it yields CASSPGQRVSDQPQHF.

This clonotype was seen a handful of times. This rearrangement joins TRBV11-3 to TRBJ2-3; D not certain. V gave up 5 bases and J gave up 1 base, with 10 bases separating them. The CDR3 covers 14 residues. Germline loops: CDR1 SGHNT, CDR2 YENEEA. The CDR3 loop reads CASSPDPGTDTQYF. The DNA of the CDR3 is TGTGCCAGCAGCCCAGATCCCGGCACAGATACGCAGTATTTT.

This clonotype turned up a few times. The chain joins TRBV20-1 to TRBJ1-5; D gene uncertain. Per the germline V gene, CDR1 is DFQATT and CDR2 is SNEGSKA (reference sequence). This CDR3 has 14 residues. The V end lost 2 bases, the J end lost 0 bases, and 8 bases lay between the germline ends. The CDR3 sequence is CSARNRDSNQPQHF. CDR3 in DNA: TGCAGTGCTAGAAACAGAGATAGCAATCAGCCCCAGCATTTT.

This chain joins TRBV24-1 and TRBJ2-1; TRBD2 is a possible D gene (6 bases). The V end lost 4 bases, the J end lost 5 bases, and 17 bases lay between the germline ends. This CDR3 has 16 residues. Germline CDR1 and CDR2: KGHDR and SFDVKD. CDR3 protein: CATSERWAGIDNEQFF. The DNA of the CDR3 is TGTGCCACCAGTGAAAGGTGGGCGGGAATCGACAATGAGCAGTTCTTC.

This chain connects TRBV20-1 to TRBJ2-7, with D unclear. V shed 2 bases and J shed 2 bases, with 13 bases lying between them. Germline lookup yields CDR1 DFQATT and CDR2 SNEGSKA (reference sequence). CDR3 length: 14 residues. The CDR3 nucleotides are TGCAGTGCTAGAAAATACTCGCTAGCCTACGAGCAGTACTTC. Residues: CSARKYSLAYEQYF.

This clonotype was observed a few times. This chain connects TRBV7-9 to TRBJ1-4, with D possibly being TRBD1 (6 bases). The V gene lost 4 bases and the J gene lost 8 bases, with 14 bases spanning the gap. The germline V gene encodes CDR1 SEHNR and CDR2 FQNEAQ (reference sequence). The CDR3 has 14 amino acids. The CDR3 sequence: CASSWGGPQEKLFF. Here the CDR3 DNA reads TGTGCCAGCAGCTGGGGGGGGCCACAGGAAAAACTGTTTTTT.

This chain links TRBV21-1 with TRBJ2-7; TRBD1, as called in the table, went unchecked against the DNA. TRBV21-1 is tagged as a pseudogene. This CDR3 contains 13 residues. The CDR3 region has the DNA TGTGCCAGCAGCAAGAGAGGGGCCTACGAGCAGTACGTC. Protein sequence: CASSKRGAYEQYV.

Here the CDR3 reads CASRISGSYGYTF. CDR3 bases: TGTGCCAGCCGAATATCGGGTAGCTATGGCTACACCTTC. The J gene is TRBJ1-2, the V gene TRBV6-1; D remains ambiguous. The CDR3 has 13 residues. CDR1 and CDR2 from the germline V gene are MNHNS and SASEGT. The germline V and J ends were trimmed by 8 bases and 4 bases, with 14 bases remaining between them.

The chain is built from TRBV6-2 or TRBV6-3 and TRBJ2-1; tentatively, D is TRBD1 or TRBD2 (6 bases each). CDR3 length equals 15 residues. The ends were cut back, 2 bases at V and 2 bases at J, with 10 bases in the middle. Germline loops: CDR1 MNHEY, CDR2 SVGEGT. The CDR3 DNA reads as TGTGCCAGCAGTTACGAGGGGGGCGCCTACAATGAGCAGTTCTTC. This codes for CASSYEGGAYNEQFF.